This T cell receptor (beta chain) was retrieved from a study of cytomegalovirus exposure and HLA in healthy donors. As for the study in general: Among 150 million to 200 million T cells, an earlier analysis found about 100 million unique TCR beta sequences.

PCR amplification relied on 60 Vbeta primers (plus 13 Jbeta primers). TCRdb keeps only in-frame clones here, not all; method: immunoSEQ multiplex PCR. The sample holds approximately 110,000 clones, just under 70% seen once. From germline, CDR1 is SEHNR and CDR2 FQNEAQ (reference sequence). CDR3 size: 17 residues. V was clipped by 5 bases and J by 8 bases; unmatched bases: 17. The rearrangement joins TRBV7-9 to TRBJ1-4; TRBD1 agrees at 7 bases. The sample consisted of PBMCs. The source of this sequence is a man aged 25-40 years in good health and CMV-seropositive. The CDR3 region has the DNA TGTGCCAGCAGCCGCGGCTTCGGGGACAGCGACCTGGAAAAACTGTTTTTT. The encoded protein is CASSRGFGDSDLEKLFF.